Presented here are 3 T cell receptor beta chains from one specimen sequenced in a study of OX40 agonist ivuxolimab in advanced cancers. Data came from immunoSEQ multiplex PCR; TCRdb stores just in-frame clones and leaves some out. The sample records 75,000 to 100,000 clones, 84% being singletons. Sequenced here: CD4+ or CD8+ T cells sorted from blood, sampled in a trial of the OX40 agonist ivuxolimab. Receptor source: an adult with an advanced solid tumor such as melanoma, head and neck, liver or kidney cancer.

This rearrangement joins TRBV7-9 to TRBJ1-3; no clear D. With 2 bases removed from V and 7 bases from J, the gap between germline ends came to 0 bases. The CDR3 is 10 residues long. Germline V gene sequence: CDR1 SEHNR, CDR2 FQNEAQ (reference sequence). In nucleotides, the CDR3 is TGTGCCAGCAGCTTAAACACCATATATTTT. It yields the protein CASSLNTIYF.

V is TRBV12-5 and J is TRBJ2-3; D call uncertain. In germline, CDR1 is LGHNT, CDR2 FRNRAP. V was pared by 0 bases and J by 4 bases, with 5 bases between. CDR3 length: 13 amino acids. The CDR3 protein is CASGLVGADTQYF. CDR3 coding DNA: TGTGCTAGTGGTTTGGTAGGAGCAGATACGCAGTATTTT.

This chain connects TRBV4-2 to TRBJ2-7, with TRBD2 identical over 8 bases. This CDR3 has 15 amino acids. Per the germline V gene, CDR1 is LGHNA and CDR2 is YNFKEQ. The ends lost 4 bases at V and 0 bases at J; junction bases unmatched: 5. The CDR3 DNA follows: TGTGCCAGCAGCCCGATGAGCGGGAGCTCCTACGAGCAGTACTTC. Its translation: CASSPMSGSSYEQYF.